This TCR beta chain was captured in a study of response to subunit inactivated influenza vaccine. MiXCR, run by TCRdb on the RT-PCR reads, gives a single entry per CDR3 protein. This table has hundreds of thousands of distinct CDR3 sequences, around 18% appearing once. The material sequenced was PBMCs from blood, taken around 5 days after vaccination. This clonotype was obtained from a man aged 45-60 years who received an inactivated influenza vaccine.

CDR3 in DNA: TGTGCCAGCAGCTTGGACGGAGCGGGGGGGCGAGATACGCAGTATTTT. It is translated as CASSLDGAGGRDTQYF. The J gene is TRBJ2-3, the V gene TRBV5-5, with 10 positions matching TRBD2. Germline V gene sequence: CDR1 SGHKS, CDR2 YYEKEE (reference sequence). The CDR3 extends over 16 amino acids. V lost 0 bases to trimming and J lost 5 bases; unmatched junction nucleotides: 6.